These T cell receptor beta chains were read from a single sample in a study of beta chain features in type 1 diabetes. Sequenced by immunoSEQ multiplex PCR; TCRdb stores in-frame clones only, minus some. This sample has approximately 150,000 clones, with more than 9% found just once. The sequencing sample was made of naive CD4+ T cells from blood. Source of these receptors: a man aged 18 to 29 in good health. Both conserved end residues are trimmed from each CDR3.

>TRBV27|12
ASSPKSSGNTIY
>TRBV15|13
ATSTISRDTYEQY
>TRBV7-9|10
ASSGTLYEQY
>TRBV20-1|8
SAGTAEAF
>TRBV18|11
ASSPDKNYGYT
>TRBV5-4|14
ASSLGAGLAGYEQY
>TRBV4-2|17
ASSPKARSRDRGADTQY
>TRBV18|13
ASSASATGGNTIY
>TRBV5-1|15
ASSREAGGPQYNEQF
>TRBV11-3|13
ASSLTSANTDTQY
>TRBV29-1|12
SVAVWDKDSPLH
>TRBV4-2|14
ASSQSPVATNEKLF
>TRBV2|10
ASSAGYQPQH
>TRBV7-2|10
ASAGDYNEQF
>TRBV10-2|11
ASSDTGVPTQY
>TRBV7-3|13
ASSPQGGTGYGYT
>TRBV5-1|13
ASSFSGGAAQTQY
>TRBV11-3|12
ASSLGQGNTEAF
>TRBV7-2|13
ASSLGLAGSYEQY
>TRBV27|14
ASSFRQTATNEKLF
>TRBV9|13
ASSVEIAGDNEQF
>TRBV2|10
ASQDSNYGYT
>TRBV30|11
AWSGQVDEKLF
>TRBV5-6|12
ASSSRDRIYGYT
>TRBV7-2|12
ASSYTGAAETQY
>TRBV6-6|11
ASRELLAGELF
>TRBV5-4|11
ASSQETLQPQH
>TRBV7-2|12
ASSRGAGDGTQY
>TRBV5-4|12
ASSLGGPSYEQY
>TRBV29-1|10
SVSGVNTEAF
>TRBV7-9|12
ASTRDSYNSPLH
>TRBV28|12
ASGGDRLTYEQY
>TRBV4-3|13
ASSQEGTDNSPLH